This TCR beta chain was identified during a study of T cells after yellow fever vaccination. V lost 5 bases and J lost 0, with 10 bases in between. The CDR3 consists of 14 residues. CDR1 and CDR2 (germline): SGHRS, YFSETQ. TCRdb called the 5' RACE reads again in MiXCR, with one record for every CDR3 protein. The sample lists 230,000 or so distinct CDR3 sequences, roughly 3.7% seen once, with over 15% in the top ten. There are many counts of this clonotype. This chain links TRBV5-1 with TRBJ2-3, with D possibly being TRBD1 or TRBD2 (5 bases each). The sequence derives from a man in his late teens or twenties who received the YFV17D yellow fever vaccine. The source was PBMCs, collected 15 days after the yellow fever booster vaccination. DNA of the CDR3: TGCGCCAGCAGACCCGGGACCAGCACAGATACGCAGTATTTT. Protein product: CASRPGTSTDTQYF.